This TCR beta chain was recovered during a study of blood T cell repertoires in COVID-19. Study at large: The United States, Italy and Spain supplied acute and convalescent COVID-19 samples. T cells, B-cell-depleted T cells, or PBMCs provided the cDNA or gDNA that served as material.

In the source study's methods: Reference gene primer amplification gave nucleated cell count estimates. Only in-frame clones appear in the TCRdb table, and some are missing; sequencing was by immunoSEQ multiplex PCR. V and J calls plus clone size are reproduced from that table; the DNA served to infer D and trimming. The table lists 83,000 or so clones, roughly 86% of them singletons. V was cut by 5 bases and J by 0 bases, with 11 bases left in between. Germline loops: CDR1 SGHRS, CDR2 YFSETQ. This CDR3 is built from 15 residues. This TCR derives from a human donor in a cohort sampled during active COVID-19. This chain uses TRBV5-1 with TRBJ2-2; tentatively, D is TRBD1 (5 bases). Sample: peripheral blood. CDR3 coding DNA: TGCGCCAGCAGTAGGGGCTCCGCGAACACCGGGGAGCTGTTTTTT. Translating it yields CASSRGSANTGELFF.